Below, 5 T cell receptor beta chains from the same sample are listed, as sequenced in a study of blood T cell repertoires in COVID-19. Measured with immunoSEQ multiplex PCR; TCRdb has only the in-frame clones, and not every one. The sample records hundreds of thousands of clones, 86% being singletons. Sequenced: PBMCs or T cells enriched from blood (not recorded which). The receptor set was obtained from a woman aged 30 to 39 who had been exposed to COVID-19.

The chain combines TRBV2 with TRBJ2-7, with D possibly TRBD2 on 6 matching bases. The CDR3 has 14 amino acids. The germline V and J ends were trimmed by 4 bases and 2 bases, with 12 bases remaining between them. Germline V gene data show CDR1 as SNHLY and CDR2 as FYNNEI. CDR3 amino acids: CASSVLAPAYEQYF. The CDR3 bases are TGTGCCAGCAGTGTGCTAGCGCCGGCCTACGAGCAGTACTTC. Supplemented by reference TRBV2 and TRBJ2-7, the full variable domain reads EPEVTQTPSHQVTQMGQEVILRCVPISNHLYFYWYRQILGQKVEFLVSFYNNEISEKSEIFDDQFSVERPDGSNFTLKIRSTKLEDSAMYFCASSVLAPAYEQYFGPGTRLTVT.

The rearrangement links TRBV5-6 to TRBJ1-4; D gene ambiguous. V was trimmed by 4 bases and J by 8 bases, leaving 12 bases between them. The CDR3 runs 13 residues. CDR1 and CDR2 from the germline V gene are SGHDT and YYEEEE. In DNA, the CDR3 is TGTGCCAGCAGCAGGAGGGTTGAGGAAAAACTGTTTTTT. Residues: CASSRRVEEKLFF.

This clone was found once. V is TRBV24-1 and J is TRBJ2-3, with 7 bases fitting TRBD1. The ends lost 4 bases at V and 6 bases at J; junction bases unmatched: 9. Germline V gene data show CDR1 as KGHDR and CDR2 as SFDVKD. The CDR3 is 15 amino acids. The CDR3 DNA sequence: TGTGCCACCAGTGACATACAGGGGATCGTCGATACGCAGTATTTT. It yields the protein CATSDIQGIVDTQYF.

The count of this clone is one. CDR3 coding DNA: TGTGCCACCAGTGATAAGGGGAGGGGGGAGCTGTTTTTT. Translation gives CATSDKGRGELFF. This rearrangement joins TRBV24-1 to TRBJ2-2; possible D gene TRBD2, 6 bases. The V gene lost 3 bases and the J gene lost 8 bases, with 9 bases spanning the gap. The CDR3 totals 13 residues. The germline V gene has CDR1 KGHDR and CDR2 SFDVKD.

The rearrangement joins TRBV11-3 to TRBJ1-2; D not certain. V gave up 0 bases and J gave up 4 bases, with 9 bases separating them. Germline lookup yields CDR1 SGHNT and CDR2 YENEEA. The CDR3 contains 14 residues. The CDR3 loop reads CASSLERGSYGYTF. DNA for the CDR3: TGTGCCAGCAGCTTAGAACGGGGAAGCTATGGCTACACCTTC.